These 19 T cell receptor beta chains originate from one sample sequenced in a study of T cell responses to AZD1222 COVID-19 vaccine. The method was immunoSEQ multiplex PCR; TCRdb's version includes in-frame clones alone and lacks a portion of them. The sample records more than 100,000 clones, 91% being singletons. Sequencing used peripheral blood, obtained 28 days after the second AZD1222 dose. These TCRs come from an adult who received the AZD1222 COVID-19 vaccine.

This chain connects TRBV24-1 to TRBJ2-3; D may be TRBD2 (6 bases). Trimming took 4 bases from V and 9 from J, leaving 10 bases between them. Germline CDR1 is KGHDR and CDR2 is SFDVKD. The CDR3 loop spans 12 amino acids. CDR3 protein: CATSEGGQTQYF. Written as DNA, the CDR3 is TGTGCCACCAGTGAGGGAGGCCAAACGCAGTATTTT.

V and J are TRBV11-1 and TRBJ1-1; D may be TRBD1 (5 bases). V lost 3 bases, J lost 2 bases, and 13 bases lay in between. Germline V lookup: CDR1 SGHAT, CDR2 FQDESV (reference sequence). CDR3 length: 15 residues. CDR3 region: CASSFEGDGNTEAFF. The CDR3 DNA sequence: TGTGCCAGCAGCTTTGAAGGGGACGGTAACACTGAAGCTTTCTTT.

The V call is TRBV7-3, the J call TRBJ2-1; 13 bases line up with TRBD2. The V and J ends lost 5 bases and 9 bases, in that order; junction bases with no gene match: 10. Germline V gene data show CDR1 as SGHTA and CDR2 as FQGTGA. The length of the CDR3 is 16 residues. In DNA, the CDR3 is TGTGCCAGCAGCCCCTCACTAGCGGGGGGGCAGAGTGAGCAGTTCTTC. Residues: CASSPSLAGGQSEQFF.

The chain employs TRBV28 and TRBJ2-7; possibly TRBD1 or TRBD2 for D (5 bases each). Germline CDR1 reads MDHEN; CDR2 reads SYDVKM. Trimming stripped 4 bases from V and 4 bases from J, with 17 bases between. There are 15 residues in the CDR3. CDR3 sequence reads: CASSYPGQGSYEQYV. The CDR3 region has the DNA TGTGCCAGCAGTTACCCGGGGCAGGGTAGTTACGAGCAGTACGTC.

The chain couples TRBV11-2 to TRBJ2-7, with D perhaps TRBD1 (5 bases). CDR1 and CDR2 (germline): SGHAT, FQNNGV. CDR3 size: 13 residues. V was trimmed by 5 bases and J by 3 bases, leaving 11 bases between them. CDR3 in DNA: TGTGCCAGCAGCCTCGGACACCTCTACGAGCAGTACGTC. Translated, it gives CASSLGHLYEQYV.

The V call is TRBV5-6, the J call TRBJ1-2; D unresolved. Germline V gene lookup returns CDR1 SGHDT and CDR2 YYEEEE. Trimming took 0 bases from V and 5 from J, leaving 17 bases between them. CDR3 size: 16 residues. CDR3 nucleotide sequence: TGTGCCAGCAGCTTGGTTGGCGAGGGCGAGAGTTATGGCTACACCTTC. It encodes CASSLVGEGESYGYTF. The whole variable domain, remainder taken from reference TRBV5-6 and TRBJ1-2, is DAGVTQSPTHLIKTRGQQVTLRCSPKSGHDTVSWYQQALGQGPQFIFQYYEEEERQRGNFPDRFSGHQFPNYSSELNVNALLLGDSALYLCASSLVGEGESYGYTFGSGTRLTVV.

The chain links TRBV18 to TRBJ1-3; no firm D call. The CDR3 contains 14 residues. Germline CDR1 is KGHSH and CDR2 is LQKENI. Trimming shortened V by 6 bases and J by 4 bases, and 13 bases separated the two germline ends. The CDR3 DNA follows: TGTGCCAGCTCGCCGGCGGCGTCCGGAAACACCATATATTTT. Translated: CASSPAASGNTIYF.

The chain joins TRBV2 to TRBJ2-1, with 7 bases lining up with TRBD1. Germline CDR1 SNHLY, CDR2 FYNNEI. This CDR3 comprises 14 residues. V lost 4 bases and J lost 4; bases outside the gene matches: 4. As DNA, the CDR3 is TGTGCCAGCAGTGCTACAGGGGAATACAATGAGCAGTTCTTC. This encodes CASSATGEYNEQFF.

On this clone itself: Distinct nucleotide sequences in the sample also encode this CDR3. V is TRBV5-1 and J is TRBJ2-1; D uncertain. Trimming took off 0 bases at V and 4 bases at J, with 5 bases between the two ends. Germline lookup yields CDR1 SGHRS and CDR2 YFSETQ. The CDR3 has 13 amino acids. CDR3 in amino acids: CASSLVQYNEQFF. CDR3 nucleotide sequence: TGCGCCAGCAGCTTGGTACAGTACAATGAGCAGTTCTTC.

The CDR3 coding sequence is TGTGCCAGCTCTGGGGGGACTCAGCCCCAGCATTTT. It is translated as CASSGGTQPQHF. This chain uses TRBV12-3 or TRBV12-4 with TRBJ1-5; D is possibly TRBD1 (5 bases). The CDR3 extends over 12 amino acids. The V gene lost 8 bases and the J gene lost 6 bases, with 11 bases spanning the gap.

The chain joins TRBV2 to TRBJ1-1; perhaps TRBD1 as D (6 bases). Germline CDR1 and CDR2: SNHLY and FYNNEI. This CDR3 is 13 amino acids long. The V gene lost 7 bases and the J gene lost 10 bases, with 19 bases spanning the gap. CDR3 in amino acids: CASTDEGGRGAFF. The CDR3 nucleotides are TGTGCCAGCACCGACGAGGGGGGGAGAGGAGCTTTCTTT.

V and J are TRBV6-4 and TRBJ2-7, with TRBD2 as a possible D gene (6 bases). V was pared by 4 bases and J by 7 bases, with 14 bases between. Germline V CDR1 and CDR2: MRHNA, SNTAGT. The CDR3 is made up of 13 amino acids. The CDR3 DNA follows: TGTGCCAGCAGTGCTAGGGAGGAGGGTGAGCAGTACTTC. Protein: CASSAREEGEQYF.

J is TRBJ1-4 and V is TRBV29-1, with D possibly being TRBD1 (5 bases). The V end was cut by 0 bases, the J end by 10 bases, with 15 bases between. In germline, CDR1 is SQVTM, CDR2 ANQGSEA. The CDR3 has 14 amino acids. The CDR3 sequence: CSVEDRGKKGKLFF. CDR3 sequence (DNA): TGCAGCGTTGAAGATCGGGGGAAGAAGGGAAAACTGTTTTTT.

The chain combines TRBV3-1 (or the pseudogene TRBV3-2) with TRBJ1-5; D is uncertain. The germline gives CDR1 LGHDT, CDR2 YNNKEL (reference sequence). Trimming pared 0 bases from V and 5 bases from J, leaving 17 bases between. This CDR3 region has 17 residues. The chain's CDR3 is CASSQDQSGLMDQPQHF. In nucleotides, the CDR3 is TGTGCCAGCAGCCAAGATCAATCGGGGTTGATGGATCAGCCCCAGCATTTT.

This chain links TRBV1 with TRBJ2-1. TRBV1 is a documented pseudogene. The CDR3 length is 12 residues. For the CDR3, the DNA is TGCACCAGCAGCCTTATAGTCGGCGAGCAGTTCTTC. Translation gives CTSSLIVGEQFF.

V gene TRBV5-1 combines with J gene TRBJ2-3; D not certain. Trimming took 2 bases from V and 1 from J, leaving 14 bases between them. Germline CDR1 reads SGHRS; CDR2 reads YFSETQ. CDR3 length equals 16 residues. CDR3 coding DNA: TGCGCCAGCAGCTTTTCCGATGCTGGCGGCACAGATACGCAGTATTTT. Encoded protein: CASSFSDAGGTDTQYF.

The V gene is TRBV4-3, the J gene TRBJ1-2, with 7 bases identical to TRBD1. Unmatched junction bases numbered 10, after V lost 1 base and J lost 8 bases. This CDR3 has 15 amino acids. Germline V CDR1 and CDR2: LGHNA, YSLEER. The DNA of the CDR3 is TGCGCCAGCAGCCAAGGGAACAGGGGCGGAGTGGGCTACACCTTC. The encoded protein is CASSQGNRGGVGYTF.

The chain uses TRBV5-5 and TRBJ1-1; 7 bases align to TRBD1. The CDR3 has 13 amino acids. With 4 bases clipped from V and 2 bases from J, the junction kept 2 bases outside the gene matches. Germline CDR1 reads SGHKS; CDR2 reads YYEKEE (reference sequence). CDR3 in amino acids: CASSGQVNTEAFF. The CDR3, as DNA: TGTGCCAGCAGCGGACAGGTTAACACTGAAGCTTTCTTT.

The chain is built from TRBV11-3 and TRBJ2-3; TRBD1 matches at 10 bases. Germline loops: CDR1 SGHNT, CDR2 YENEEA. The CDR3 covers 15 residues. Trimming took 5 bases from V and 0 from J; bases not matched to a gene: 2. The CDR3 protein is CASSPGQGSTDTQYF. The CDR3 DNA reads TGTGCCAGCAGCCCGGGACAGGGGAGCACAGATACGCAGTATTTT. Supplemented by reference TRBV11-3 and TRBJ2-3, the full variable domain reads EAGVVQSPRYKIIEKKQPVAFWCNPISGHNTLYWYLQNLGQGPELLIRYENEEAVDDSQLPKDRFSAERLKGVDSTLKIQPAELGDSAVYLCASSPGQGSTDTQYFGPGTRLTVL.